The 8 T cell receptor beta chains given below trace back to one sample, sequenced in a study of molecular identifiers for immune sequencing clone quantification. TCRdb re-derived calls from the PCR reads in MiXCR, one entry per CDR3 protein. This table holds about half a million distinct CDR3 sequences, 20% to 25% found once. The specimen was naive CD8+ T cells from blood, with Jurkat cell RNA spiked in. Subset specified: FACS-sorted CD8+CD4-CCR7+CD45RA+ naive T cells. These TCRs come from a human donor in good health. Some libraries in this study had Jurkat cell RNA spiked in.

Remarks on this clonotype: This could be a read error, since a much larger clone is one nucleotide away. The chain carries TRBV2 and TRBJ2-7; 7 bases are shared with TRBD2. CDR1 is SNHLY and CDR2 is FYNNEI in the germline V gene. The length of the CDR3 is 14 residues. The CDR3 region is CASSSRLAPRERYF. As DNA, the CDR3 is TGTGCCAGCAGTTCAAGACTAGCCCCCCGCGAGCGGTACTTC.

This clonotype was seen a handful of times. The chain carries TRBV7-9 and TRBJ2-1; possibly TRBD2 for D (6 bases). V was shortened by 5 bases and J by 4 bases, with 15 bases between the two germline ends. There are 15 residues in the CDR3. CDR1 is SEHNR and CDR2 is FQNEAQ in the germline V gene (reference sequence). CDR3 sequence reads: CASSIAGGEYNEQFF. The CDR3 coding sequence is TGTGCCAGCAGCATCGCAGGAGGGGAGTACAATGAGCAGTTCTTC.

The CDR3 protein is CASRLNRGSFQPQHF. CDR3 DNA: TGTGCCAGTAGGCTAAATAGGGGCTCATTTCAGCCCCAGCATTTT. This chain uses TRBV19 with TRBJ1-5; D is possibly TRBD1 (5 bases). This CDR3 spans 15 amino acids. Trimming removed 6 bases from V and 6 bases from J, with 18 bases in between. Looked up from germline, CDR1 is LNHDA and CDR2 is SQIVND (reference sequence).

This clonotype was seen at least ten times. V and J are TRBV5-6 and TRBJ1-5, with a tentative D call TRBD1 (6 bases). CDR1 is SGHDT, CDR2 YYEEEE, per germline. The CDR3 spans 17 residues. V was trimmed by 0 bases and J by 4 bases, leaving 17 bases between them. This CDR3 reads CASSLEQGRLGNQPQHF. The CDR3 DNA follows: TGTGCCAGCAGCTTGGAACAGGGACGCCTAGGGAATCAGCCCCAGCATTTT.

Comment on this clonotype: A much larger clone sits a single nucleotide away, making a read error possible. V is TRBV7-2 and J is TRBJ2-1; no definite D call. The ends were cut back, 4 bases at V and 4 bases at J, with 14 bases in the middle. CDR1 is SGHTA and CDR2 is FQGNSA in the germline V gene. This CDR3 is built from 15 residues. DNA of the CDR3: TGTGCCAGCAGCTCAGGTTTCAGCAAATACAATGAGCAGTTCTTC. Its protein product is CASSSGFSKYNEQFF.

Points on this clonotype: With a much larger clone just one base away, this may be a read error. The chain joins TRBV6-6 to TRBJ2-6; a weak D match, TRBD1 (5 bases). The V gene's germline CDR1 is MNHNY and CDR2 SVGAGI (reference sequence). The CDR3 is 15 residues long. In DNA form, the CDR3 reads TGTGCCGCCCTTTTGAACCCTTCTGGGGCCAACGTCCCGACTTTC. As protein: CAALLNPSGANVPTF.

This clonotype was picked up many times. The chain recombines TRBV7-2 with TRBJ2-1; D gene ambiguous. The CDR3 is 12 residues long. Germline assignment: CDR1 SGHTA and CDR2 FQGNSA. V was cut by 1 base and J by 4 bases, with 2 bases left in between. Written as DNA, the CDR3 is TGTGCCAGCAGCTTAGGTTACAATGAGCAGTTCTTC. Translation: CASSLGYNEQFF.

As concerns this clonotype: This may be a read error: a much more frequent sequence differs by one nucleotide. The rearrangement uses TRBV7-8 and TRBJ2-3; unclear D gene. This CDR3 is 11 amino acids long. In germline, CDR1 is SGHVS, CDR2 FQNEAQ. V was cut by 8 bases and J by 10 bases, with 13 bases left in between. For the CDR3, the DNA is TGTGCCAGCGGCGTTGGATTGTCGCAGTATTTT. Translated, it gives CASGVGLSQYF.